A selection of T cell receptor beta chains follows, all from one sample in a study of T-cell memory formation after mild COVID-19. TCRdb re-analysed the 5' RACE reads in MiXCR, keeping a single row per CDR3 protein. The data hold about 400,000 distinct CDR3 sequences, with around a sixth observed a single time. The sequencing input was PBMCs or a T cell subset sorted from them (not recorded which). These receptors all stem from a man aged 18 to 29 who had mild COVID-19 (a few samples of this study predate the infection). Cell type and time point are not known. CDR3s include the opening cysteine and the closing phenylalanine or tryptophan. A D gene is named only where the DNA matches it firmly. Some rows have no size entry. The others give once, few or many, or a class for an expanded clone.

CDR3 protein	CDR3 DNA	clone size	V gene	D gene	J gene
CASSSGTSGGANEQFF	TGTGCCAGCAGTTCGGGGACTAGCGGGGGGGCAAATGAGCAGTTCTTC	-	TRBV6-2/TRBV6-3	TRBD2	TRBJ2-1
CASSPDRYQETQYF	TGTGCCAGCTCACCTGACAGATACCAAGAGACCCAGTACTTC	many	TRBV18	-	TRBJ2-5
CASSFRPVDTQYF	TGTGCCAGCAGTTTTCGGCCCGTAGATACGCAGTATTTT	-	TRBV6-2/TRBV6-3	-	TRBJ2-3
CASSSRQGVGSNYGYTF	TGTGCCAGCAGCTCCCGACAGGGGGTAGGGTCTAACTATGGCTACACCTTC	few	TRBV7-2	TRBD1	TRBJ1-2
CASSASSGGVFEQYF	TGTGCCAGCAGTGCCTCTAGCGGGGGGGTTTTCGAGCAGTACTTC	few	TRBV7-2	TRBD2	TRBJ2-7
CAWSTLQGGGPGELFF	TGTGCCTGGAGTACCTTACAGGGGGGAGGACCCGGGGAGCTGTTTTTT	many	TRBV30	TRBD1	TRBJ2-2
CASRSPGTSGVLWYNEQFF	TGTGCCAGCCGGTCCCCCGGGACTAGCGGGGTCCTTTGGTACAATGAGCAGTTCTTC	few	TRBV11-2	TRBD2	TRBJ2-1
CASSERSEQFF	TGTGCCAGCAGTGAAAGAAGTGAGCAGTTCTTC	few	TRBV2	-	TRBJ2-1
CASITRTSGFNEQFF	TGTGCCAGCATCACACGGACTAGCGGGTTCAATGAGCAGTTCTTC	few	TRBV6-1	TRBD2	TRBJ2-1
CASSRTIYNEQFF	TGTGCCAGCAGTCGTACCATCTACAATGAGCAGTTCTTC	many	TRBV27	-	TRBJ2-1
CASRRGQGNYGYTF	TGTGCCAGCAGGCGCGGACAGGGGAACTATGGCTACACCTTC	-	TRBV6-2/TRBV6-3	TRBD1	TRBJ1-2
CASSYAPPPAGELFF	TGTGCCAGCAGTTACGCTCCTCCCCCGGCCGGGGAGCTGTTTTTT	few	TRBV6-5	-	TRBJ2-2
CSVQGYGNTIYF	TGCAGCGTGCAGGGGTATGGAAACACCATATATTTT	-	TRBV29-1	-	TRBJ1-3
CASSLAQGAGTEAFF	TGTGCCAGCAGCTTAGCTCAGGGGGCAGGCACTGAAGCTTTCTTT	few	TRBV7-9	TRBD1	TRBJ1-1
CASSQCGGAKNIQYF	TGCGCCAGCAGTCAATGCGGGGGGGCCAAAAACATTCAGTACTTC	few	TRBV23-1	TRBD2	TRBJ2-4
CASSQVLANEKLFF	TGTGCCAGCAGCCAAGTTCTCGCTAATGAAAAACTGTTTTTT	many	TRBV12-3/TRBV12-4	-	TRBJ1-4
CSVEGIGSSGGVTITYEQYF	TGCAGCGTTGAAGGTATCGGGTCTAGCGGGGGGGTTACAATCACCTACGAGCAGTACTTC	few	TRBV29-1	TRBD2	TRBJ2-7
CASSYRLAGVTDTQYF	TGTGCCAGCAGTTACCGGCTAGCGGGGGTTACAGATACGCAGTATTTT	-	TRBV6-6	TRBD2	TRBJ2-3
CASSRLNEKLFF	TGTGCCAGCAGCCGATTAAATGAAAAACTGTTTTTT	few	TRBV12-3/TRBV12-4	-	TRBJ1-4
CASSPGVAGELFF	TGTGCCAGCAGTCCCGGAGTTGCCGGGGAGCTGTTTTTT	few	TRBV2	-	TRBJ2-2
CASSQTGGEETQYF	TGCGCCAGCAGCCAGACAGGGGGCGAGGAGACCCAGTACTTC	-	TRBV4-3	TRBD1	TRBJ2-5
CAISEGLAYTSTDTQYF	TGTGCCATCAGCGAGGGACTAGCGTATACGAGCACAGATACGCAGTATTTT	many	TRBV10-3	TRBD2	TRBJ2-3
CASSNRAGGETQYF	TGTGCCAGCAGTAACCGGGCCGGGGGGGAGACCCAGTACTTC	few	TRBV25-1	TRBD2	TRBJ2-5